By its share, the clone carrying this T cell receptor (beta chain) is medium-sized. PBMCs were derived from about 10 ml fresh peripheral blood. This specimen comes from a study of T cells in Graves' hyperthyroidism and ophthalmopathy. What was amplified from RNA transcripts were TCR beta CDR3 regions. The TCR CDR3 first-round RT-PCR relied on the HTBI primer set. Via MiXCR, TCRdb re-called the multiplex PCR reads, giving one row per CDR3 protein. The sample lists 34,000 or so distinct CDR3 sequences, around 52% seen once, with roughly 25% in the top ten. V lost 0 bases and J 6 bases, leaving 9 bases between the germline ends. Germline V gene sequence: CDR1 SGHVS, CDR2 FNYEAQ. CDR3 length: 13 amino acids.

Sequencing was performed on blood. V gene TRBV7-6 combines with J gene TRBJ2-7; D gene ambiguous. This receptor was obtained from a woman in her forties with Graves' ophthalmopathy. CDR3 coding DNA: TGTGCCAGCAGCTTAGCATTAGGTTCCGAGCAGTACTTC. This gives the protein CASSLALGSEQYF.